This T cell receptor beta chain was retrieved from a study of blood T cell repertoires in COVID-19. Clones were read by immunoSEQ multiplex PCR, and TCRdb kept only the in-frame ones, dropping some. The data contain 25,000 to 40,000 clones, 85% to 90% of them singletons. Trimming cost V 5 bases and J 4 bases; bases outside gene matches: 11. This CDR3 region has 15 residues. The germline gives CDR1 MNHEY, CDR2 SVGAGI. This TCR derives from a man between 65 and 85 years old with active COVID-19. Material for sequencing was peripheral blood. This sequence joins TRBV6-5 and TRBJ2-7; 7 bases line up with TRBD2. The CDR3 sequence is CASSPRGGARYEQYF. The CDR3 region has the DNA TGTGCCAGCAGTCCCCGGGGAGGGGCGAGGTACGAGCAGTACTTC.